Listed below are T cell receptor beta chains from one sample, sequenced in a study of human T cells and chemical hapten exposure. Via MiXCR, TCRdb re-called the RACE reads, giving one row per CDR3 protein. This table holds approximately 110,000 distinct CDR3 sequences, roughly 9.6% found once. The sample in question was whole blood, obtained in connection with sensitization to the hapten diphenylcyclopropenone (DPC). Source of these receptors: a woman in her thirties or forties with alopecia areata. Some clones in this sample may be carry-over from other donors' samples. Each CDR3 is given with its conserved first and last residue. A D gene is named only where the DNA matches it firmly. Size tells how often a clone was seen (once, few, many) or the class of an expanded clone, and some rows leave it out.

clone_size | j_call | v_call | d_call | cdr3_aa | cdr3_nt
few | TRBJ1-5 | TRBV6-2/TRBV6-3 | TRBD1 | CASRSGGSNQPQHF | TGTGCCAGCAGATCAGGGGGTAGCAATCAGCCCCAGCATTTT
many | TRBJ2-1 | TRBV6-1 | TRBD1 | CASRTGVEQFF | TGTGCCAGCCGGACAGGGGTCGAGCAGTTCTTC
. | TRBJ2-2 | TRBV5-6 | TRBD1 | CASSLQGQGTGELFF | TGTGCCAGCAGCTTGCAGGGACAGGGGACCGGGGAGCTGTTTTTT
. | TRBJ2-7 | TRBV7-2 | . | CASSPRRAGEQYF | TGTGCCAGCAGCCCCCGGAGGGCGGGGGAGCAGTACTTC
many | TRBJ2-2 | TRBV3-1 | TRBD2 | CASRNLAVNTGELFF | TGTGCCAGCAGGAACCTAGCGGTCAACACCGGGGAGCTGTTTTTT
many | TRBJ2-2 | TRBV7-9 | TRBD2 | CASSSTGGLTGELFF | TGTGCCAGCAGCTCCACGGGGGGGCTCACCGGGGAGCTGTTTTTT
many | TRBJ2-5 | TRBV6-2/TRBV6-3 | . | CASSLMSETQYF | TGTGCCAGCAGCCTCATGTCCGAGACCCAGTACTTC
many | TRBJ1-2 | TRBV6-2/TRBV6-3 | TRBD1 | CASSPGGSIYGYTF | TGTGCCAGCAGCCCAGGGGGTTCAATCTATGGCTACACCTTC
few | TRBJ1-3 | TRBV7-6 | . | CASSPEWSNSGNTIYF | TGTGCCAGCAGCCCCGAGTGGAGCAACTCTGGAAACACCATATATTTT
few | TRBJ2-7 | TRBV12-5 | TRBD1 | CASGYGTGVREQYF | TGTGCTAGTGGTTACGGGACAGGGGTAAGGGAGCAGTACTTC
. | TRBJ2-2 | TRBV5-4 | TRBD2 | CASRAGGANTGELFF | TGTGCCAGCAGGGCCGGGGGGGCGAACACCGGGGAGCTGTTTTTT
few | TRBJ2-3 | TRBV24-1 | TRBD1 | CATSDPRQGADTQYF | TGTGCCACCAGTGACCCCAGACAGGGCGCAGATACGCAGTATTTT
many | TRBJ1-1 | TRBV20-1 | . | CSARRKWGWDTEAFF | TGCAGTGCTAGGCGGAAGTGGGGCTGGGACACTGAAGCTTTCTTT
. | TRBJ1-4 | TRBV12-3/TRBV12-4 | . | CASSQLRVANEKLFF | TGTGCCAGCAGTCAGCTCAGGGTCGCTAATGAAAAACTGTTTTTT
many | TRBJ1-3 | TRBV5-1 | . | CASSPRGQTPGAENTIYF | TGCGCCAGCAGCCCGCGAGGACAGACACCCGGAGCTGAAAACACCATATATTTT
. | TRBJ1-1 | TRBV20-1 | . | CSASASMNTEAFF | TGCAGTGCTAGCGCGTCTATGAACACTGAAGCTTTCTTT
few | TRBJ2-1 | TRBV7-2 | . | CASSLPLRDPFYNEQFF | TGTGCCAGCAGCTTGCCTTTGCGGGACCCCTTTTACAATGAGCAGTTCTTC
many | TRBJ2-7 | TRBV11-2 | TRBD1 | CASSRGQGYEQYF | TGTGCCAGCAGCAGGGGACAGGGTTACGAGCAGTACTTC